A selection of T cell receptor beta chains follows, all from one sample in a study of cytomegalovirus exposure and HLA in healthy donors. The data were produced by immunoSEQ multiplex PCR, yet TCRdb's version contains in-frame clones alone and is incomplete. In the table there are about 250,000 clones, more than 75% of which are singletons. Sequencing used PBMCs. The receptor source for this set is a man aged 18 to 30 in good health and CMV-seronegative. Each CDR3 is given with its conserved first and last residue. A D gene is named only where the DNA matches it firmly. Not all rows give a size; the values are once, few, many and, for expanded clones, a class.

abundance: NA; v_gene: TRBV11-2; d_gene: NA; j_gene: TRBJ2-7; CDR3aa: CASSLEGGGGYEQYF; CDR3nt: TGTGCCAGCAGCTTAGAAGGGGGGGGCGGCTACGAGCAGTACTTC
abundance: few; v_gene: TRBV13; d_gene: NA; j_gene: TRBJ1-5; CDR3aa: CASSLDRDQPQHF; CDR3nt: TGTGCCAGCAGCTTAGATCGGGATCAGCCCCAGCATTTT
abundance: NA; v_gene: TRBV18; d_gene: NA; j_gene: TRBJ2-7; CDR3aa: CASSPGGYEQYF; CDR3nt: TGTGCCAGCTCACCAGGGGGGTACGAGCAGTACTTC
abundance: NA; v_gene: TRBV5-6; d_gene: TRBD1; j_gene: TRBJ2-7; CDR3aa: CASRLGQTYEQYF; CDR3nt: TGTGCCAGCAGGTTGGGACAGACCTACGAGCAGTACTTC
abundance: NA; v_gene: TRBV28; d_gene: TRBD1; j_gene: TRBJ2-7; CDR3aa: CARPGQGASYEQYF; CDR3nt: TGTGCCAGGCCCGGACAGGGGGCTTCCTACGAGCAGTACTTC
abundance: NA; v_gene: TRBV7-2; d_gene: NA; j_gene: TRBJ2-7; CDR3aa: CASSLAYRSGVYEQYF; CDR3nt: TGTGCCAGCAGCTTAGCGTATCGGTCGGGGGTCTACGAGCAGTACTTC
abundance: NA; v_gene: TRBV7-2; d_gene: NA; j_gene: TRBJ2-4; CDR3aa: CASSLDRVSDIQYF; CDR3nt: TGTGCCAGCAGCTTAGATCGTGTAAGCGACATTCAGTACTTC
abundance: NA; v_gene: TRBV11-2; d_gene: TRBD1; j_gene: TRBJ2-7; CDR3aa: CASSLQGDEQYF; CDR3nt: TGTGCCAGCAGCCTACAGGGGGACGAGCAGTACTTC
abundance: NA; v_gene: TRBV27; d_gene: NA; j_gene: TRBJ2-3; CDR3aa: CASSLWRPSTDTQYF; CDR3nt: TGTGCCAGCAGTTTATGGCGGCCTAGCACAGATACGCAGTATTTT
abundance: once; v_gene: TRBV11-2; d_gene: NA; j_gene: TRBJ2-5; CDR3aa: CASSHRVETQYF; CDR3nt: TGTGCCAGCAGCCACAGGGTAGAGACCCAGTACTTC
abundance: NA; v_gene: TRBV29-1; d_gene: NA; j_gene: TRBJ2-6; CDR3aa: CSVVASAVPSPGANVLTF; CDR3nt: TGCAGTGTTGTGGCTAGCGCCGTCCCTTCCCCTGGGGCCAACGTCCTGACTTTC
abundance: NA; v_gene: TRBV5-4; d_gene: NA; j_gene: TRBJ1-6; CDR3aa: CASSLGGNSPLHF; CDR3nt: TGTGCCAGCAGCTTAGGGGGAAATTCACCCCTCCACTTT
abundance: NA; v_gene: TRBV10-3; d_gene: NA; j_gene: TRBJ2-1; CDR3aa: CAISESSGSEQFF; CDR3nt: TGTGCCATCAGTGAGTCATCTGGGAGTGAGCAGTTCTTC
abundance: NA; v_gene: TRBV7-9; d_gene: TRBD1; j_gene: TRBJ1-6; CDR3aa: CASSLDGTANSPLHF; CDR3nt: TGTGCCAGCAGCTTAGATGGGACAGCTAATTCACCCCTCCACTTT
abundance: NA; v_gene: TRBV5-4; d_gene: NA; j_gene: TRBJ1-6; CDR3aa: CASSFGSSAESPLHF; CDR3nt: TGTGCCAGCAGCTTCGGATCCTCCGCGGAGTCACCCCTCCACTTT
abundance: NA; v_gene: TRBV7-2; d_gene: NA; j_gene: TRBJ2-7; CDR3aa: CASSSGVPNEQYF; CDR3nt: TGTGCCAGCAGCTCAGGGGTTCCCAACGAGCAGTACTTC
abundance: NA; v_gene: TRBV19; d_gene: NA; j_gene: TRBJ2-7; CDR3aa: CATSEGPYEQYF; CDR3nt: TGTGCCACCTCGGAGGGGCCCTACGAGCAGTACTTC
abundance: NA; v_gene: TRBV11-2; d_gene: TRBD2; j_gene: TRBJ2-3; CDR3aa: CASSGLGLEGTQSQYF; CDR3nt: TGTGCCAGCAGTGGACTGGGACTAGAGGGGACACAATCGCAGTATTTT
abundance: NA; v_gene: TRBV6-5; d_gene: NA; j_gene: TRBJ1-1; CDR3aa: CASSSSFTGDTEAFF; CDR3nt: TGTGCCAGCAGCTCATCCTTTACGGGAGACACTGAAGCTTTCTTT
abundance: NA; v_gene: TRBV27; d_gene: NA; j_gene: TRBJ1-5; CDR3aa: CASSFGAGSNQPQHF; CDR3nt: TGTGCCAGCAGTTTTGGGGCGGGGAGCAATCAGCCCCAGCATTTT
abundance: NA; v_gene: TRBV5-1; d_gene: TRBD1; j_gene: TRBJ2-7; CDR3aa: CASSGDRVYYEQYF; CDR3nt: TGCGCCAGCAGCGGGGACAGGGTTTATTACGAGCAGTACTTC
abundance: NA; v_gene: TRBV6-1; d_gene: TRBD1; j_gene: TRBJ2-5; CDR3aa: CASSEGRTGRETQYF; CDR3nt: TGTGCCAGCAGTGAAGGACGGACAGGGAGGGAGACCCAGTACTTC
abundance: NA; v_gene: TRBV6-5; d_gene: TRBD2; j_gene: TRBJ2-7; CDR3aa: CASRVSGDYEQYF; CDR3nt: TGTGCCAGCAGGGTTAGCGGGGACTACGAGCAGTACTTC
abundance: NA; v_gene: TRBV5-1; d_gene: NA; j_gene: TRBJ2-1; CDR3aa: CASSLAPSSYNEQFF; CDR3nt: TGCGCCAGCAGCTTGGCCCCTAGCTCCTACAATGAGCAGTTCTTC
abundance: NA; v_gene: TRBV6-5; d_gene: NA; j_gene: TRBJ1-2; CDR3aa: CASNGGAGYTF; CDR3nt: TGTGCCAGCAACGGGGGTGCTGGCTACACCTTC
abundance: NA; v_gene: TRBV19; d_gene: TRBD1; j_gene: TRBJ1-2; CDR3aa: CASSLGQGIGGYTF; CDR3nt: TGTGCCAGTAGTCTGGGACAGGGGATCGGTGGCTACACCTTC
abundance: NA; v_gene: TRBV4-3; d_gene: NA; j_gene: TRBJ1-2; CDR3aa: CASSQGAGPDYGYTF; CDR3nt: TGCGCCAGCAGCCAGGGTGCAGGGCCCGACTATGGCTACACCTTC
abundance: NA; v_gene: TRBV4-1; d_gene: NA; j_gene: TRBJ2-2; CDR3aa: CASSLTGNTGELFF; CDR3nt: TGCGCCAGCAGCCTGACAGGGAACACCGGGGAGCTGTTTTTT
abundance: NA; v_gene: TRBV28; d_gene: NA; j_gene: TRBJ1-5; CDR3aa: CASTKGSQPQHF; CDR3nt: TGTGCCAGCACGAAGGGGTCCCAGCCCCAGCATTTT
abundance: NA; v_gene: TRBV10-3; d_gene: NA; j_gene: TRBJ1-1; CDR3aa: CAISESEGGPEAFF; CDR3nt: TGTGCCATCAGTGAGTCCGAAGGAGGTCCCGAAGCTTTCTTT
abundance: NA; v_gene: TRBV5-3; d_gene: TRBD2; j_gene: TRBJ2-2; CDR3aa: CARSPGTSGRLYTGELFF; CDR3nt: TGTGCCAGAAGCCCAGGGACTAGCGGGAGATTATACACCGGGGAGCTGTTTTTT
abundance: NA; v_gene: TRBV29-1; d_gene: NA; j_gene: TRBJ1-1; CDR3aa: CSVENPAVMNTEAFF; CDR3nt: TGCAGCGTTGAAAATCCGGCGGTCATGAACACTGAAGCTTTCTTT
abundance: NA; v_gene: TRBV27; d_gene: NA; j_gene: TRBJ1-1; CDR3aa: CASSSLFEAFF; CDR3nt: TGTGCCAGCAGTTCACTCTTTGAAGCTTTCTTT
abundance: NA; v_gene: TRBV27; d_gene: TRBD2; j_gene: TRBJ2-7; CDR3aa: CASSFSSGRISYEQYF; CDR3nt: TGTGCCAGCAGCTTTTCTAGCGGGCGGATTTCCTACGAGCAGTACTTC
abundance: NA; v_gene: TRBV30; d_gene: NA; j_gene: TRBJ2-7; CDR3aa: CAWSLYDSYEQYF; CDR3nt: TGTGCCTGGAGTCTCTATGACTCCTACGAGCAGTACTTC
abundance: NA; v_gene: TRBV11-2; d_gene: NA; j_gene: TRBJ2-7; CDR3aa: CASSLHYEQYF; CDR3nt: TGTGCCAGCAGCTTACACTACGAGCAGTACTTC
abundance: NA; v_gene: TRBV29-1; d_gene: TRBD1; j_gene: TRBJ2-1; CDR3aa: CSSRTGEVYNEQFF; CDR3nt: TGCAGCTCAAGGACAGGGGAGGTGTACAATGAGCAGTTCTTC
abundance: NA; v_gene: TRBV27; d_gene: NA; j_gene: TRBJ2-3; CDR3aa: CASSFAGMVDTQYF; CDR3nt: TGTGCCAGCAGTTTTGCAGGGATGGTAGATACGCAGTATTTT
abundance: NA; v_gene: TRBV29-1; d_gene: NA; j_gene: TRBJ2-1; CDR3aa: CSVTPDVLGANEQFF; CDR3nt: TGCAGCGTGACACCGGACGTCCTGGGGGCCAATGAGCAGTTCTTC
abundance: NA; v_gene: TRBV9; d_gene: NA; j_gene: TRBJ2-1; CDR3aa: CASSEYQGYNEQFF; CDR3nt: TGTGCCAGCAGCGAATACCAGGGTTACAATGAGCAGTTCTTC